This T cell receptor (beta chain) comes out of a study of neurological immune-mediated disorders. Broader study findings: TCR clonal expansion peaked in HTLV-1-associated myelopathy patients and was lowest in multiple sclerosis patients.

About this clonotype: Its specificity is not known.

TCRdb re-analysed the 5' RACE reads in MiXCR, keeping a single row per CDR3 protein. The data show over 45,000 distinct CDR3 sequences, with 25% seen just once and 23% held by the top ten. The sequencing input was PBMCs. This sequence originates from a woman aged 70-85 years in good health.

The DNA for the CDR3 is TGCGCCAGCAGCCCCGACGGGGGTTCGGGAGCCGGGGAGCAGTATTTT. Encoded protein: CASSPDGGSGAGEQYF. The gene calls are TRBV5-1 and TRBJ2-3, with a tentative D call TRBD2 (6 bases). V was pared by 4 bases and J by 11 bases, with 26 bases between. The CDR3 extends over 16 amino acids. Germline values: CDR1 SGHRS, CDR2 YFSETQ.